A single sample gave rise to the 12 T cell receptor beta chains below, sequenced in a study of blood T cell repertoires in COVID-19. Sequencing used immunoSEQ multiplex PCR; TCRdb keeps in-frame clones, though not all of them. The repertoire has about 73,000 clones, around four fifths of them found once; the top ten carry approximately 20%. Source material: peripheral blood. All receptors derive from a man between 60 and 75 years old with acute or convalescent COVID-19.

The rearrangement links TRBV19 to TRBJ2-1; 11 bases align to TRBD2. V gave up 3 bases and J gave up 4 bases; unmatched junction bases: 8. The germline V gene has CDR1 LNHDA and CDR2 SQIVND (reference sequence). The CDR3 loop spans 17 amino acids. The CDR3 here is CASSIPIAGGPYNEQFF. CDR3 nucleotides: TGTGCCAGTAGTATCCCCATAGCGGGAGGGCCTTACAATGAGCAGTTCTTC.

This clone showed up just a few times. The rearrangement links TRBV11-2 to TRBJ1-4; 7 bases line up with TRBD1. V lost 5 bases, J lost 6 bases, and 6 bases stayed unmatched. From germline, CDR1 is SGHAT and CDR2 FQNNGV. The CDR3 has 14 residues. The CDR3 spells CASSRPGTDEKLFF. The CDR3 DNA follows: TGTGCCAGCAGCAGACCCGGGACAGATGAAAAACTGTTTTTT.

The V and J genes are TRBV3-1 (or the pseudogene TRBV3-2) and TRBJ2-5; 11 bases agree with TRBD2. The CDR3 is 15 residues long. The germline CDR1 and CDR2 sequences are LGHDT and YNNKEL (reference sequence). The trim removed 7 bases at V and 1 base at J, leaving 5 bases unmatched. CDR3 in amino acids: CASNTGTSGQETQYF. The CDR3 region has the DNA TGTGCCAGCAACACCGGGACTAGCGGCCAAGAGACCCAGTACTTC.

The chain couples TRBV18 to TRBJ2-3; 12 bases agree with TRBD2. Germline V gene sequence: CDR1 KGHSH, CDR2 LQKENI. V shed 4 bases and J 4 bases; nucleotides not matched to a gene: 6. CDR3 length equals 16 residues. The CDR3: CASSRRLAGEPDTQYF. DNA for the CDR3: TGTGCCAGCTCACGGCGACTAGCGGGGGAGCCAGATACGCAGTATTTT.

This clone was observed at least ten times. V usage is TRBV7-2 and J usage is TRBJ1-2; 8 bases fit TRBD1. This CDR3 contains 14 residues. The V gene's germline CDR1 is SGHTA and CDR2 FQGNSA. V was clipped by 2 bases and J by 6 bases; unmatched bases: 5. The CDR3 DNA follows: TGTGCCAGCAGCTTACTCAGGGGGCGGGATGGCTACACCTTC. Residues: CASSLLRGRDGYTF.

V gene TRBV30 combines with J gene TRBJ2-5; D may be TRBD1 or TRBD2 (6 bases each). V lost 8 bases to trimming and J lost 1 base, with 11 bases between them. The CDR3 runs 12 residues. The germline CDR1 and CDR2 sequences are GTSNPN and SVGIG (reference sequence). The CDR3 coding sequence is TGTGCCAGGGGGACTTCCCAAGAGACCCAGTACTTC. Its protein product is CARGTSQETQYF.

This CDR3 is CASSSGTSGRWDTQYF. For the CDR3, the DNA is TGTGCCAGCAGCTCCGGGACTAGCGGCCGTTGGGATACGCAGTATTTT. The chain combines TRBV9 with TRBJ2-3, with TRBD2 matching 11 bases. Trimming removed 4 bases from V and 6 bases from J; junction bases left unmatched: 10. The CDR3 is 16 residues long. The germline V gene has CDR1 SGDLS and CDR2 YYNGEE.

This chain links TRBV5-1 with TRBJ2-3; D gene unclear. The CDR3 is made up of 16 amino acids. V was cut by 0 bases and J by 2 bases, with 13 bases left in between. CDR1 and CDR2 from the germline V gene are SGHRS and YFSETQ. This CDR3 reads CASSLAPPSSTDTQYF. CDR3 nucleotides: TGCGCCAGCAGCTTGGCTCCCCCCTCCTCCACAGATACGCAGTATTTT.

The chain carries TRBV27 and TRBJ2-3; 7 bases match TRBD2. Germline CDR1 and CDR2: MNHEY and SMNVEV (reference sequence). The CDR3 consists of 15 residues. V shed 7 bases, J shed 2 bases, and the junction held 9 bases outside the gene matches. The CDR3 spells CASTPLAGTTDTQYF. CDR3 bases: TGTGCCAGCACCCCCTTAGCGGGCACCACAGATACGCAGTATTTT.

This rearrangement joins TRBV14 to TRBJ2-3; TRBD2 matches at 7 bases. The J segment lost 4 bases and the V segment lost 0 bases, leaving 10 bases of the junction unmatched. Looked up from germline, CDR1 is SGHDN and CDR2 is FVKESK. This CDR3 has 17 amino acids. The CDR3 loop reads CASSQDRGRAVADTQYF. The CDR3 bases are TGTGCCAGCAGCCAAGATAGAGGGAGGGCCGTTGCAGATACGCAGTATTTT.

This clone was counted a few times. This chain joins TRBV5-1 and TRBJ2-1; perhaps TRBD1 as D (5 bases). The CDR3 sequence is 11 residues long. CDR1 is SGHRS and CDR2 is YFSETQ in the germline V gene. V was trimmed by 0 bases and J by 14 bases, leaving 9 bases between them. In DNA form, the CDR3 reads TGCGCCAGCAGCTTGGAACAGGATGAGTTCTTC. Its protein product is CASSLEQDEFF.

J is TRBJ1-5 and V is TRBV3-1 (or the pseudogene TRBV3-2), with D maybe TRBD1 (5 bases). With 4 bases removed from V and 10 bases from J, the gap between germline ends came to 17 bases. From germline, CDR1 is LGHDT and CDR2 YNNKEL (reference sequence). This CDR3 has 14 residues. CDR3 region: CASSLGRGEGPQHF. CDR3 DNA sequence: TGTGCCAGCAGCCTTGGGAGGGGAGAGGGACCCCAGCATTTT.